This is a list of T cell receptor beta chains from one sample in a study of T cells after yellow fever vaccination. TCRdb itself ran the 5' RACE reads through MiXCR, one entry per CDR3 protein. In the table there are fewer than 400,000 distinct CDR3 sequences, about 10% of which are singletons. This material consisted of CD4+ T cells sorted from PBMCs, taken 45 days after the yellow fever booster vaccination. The receptors here all came from a man aged 18 to 29 who received the YFV17D yellow fever vaccine. Both conserved end residues are part of each CDR3. The order of the fields is J gene, V gene, clone size, D gene, CDR3 protein, CDR3 DNA. The D gene is left open where the match is weak. Clone size is not always given. Where it is, it says once, few, many or a class for expanded clones.

j_call: TRBJ1-3
v_call: TRBV2
clone_size: NA
d_call: NA
cdr3_aa: CASMGGAAGNTIYF
cdr3_nt: TGTGCCAGCATGGGGGGGGCAGCTGGAAACACCATATATTTT

j_call: TRBJ1-2
v_call: TRBV5-6
clone_size: few
d_call: NA
cdr3_aa: CASSLAGFDGYTF
cdr3_nt: TGTGCCAGCAGCTTGGCTGGGTTTGATGGCTACACCTTC

j_call: TRBJ1-1
v_call: TRBV27
clone_size: NA
d_call: NA
cdr3_aa: CASSLLPGSVYTEAFF
cdr3_nt: TGTGCCAGCAGTTTATTGCCAGGGAGTGTATACACTGAAGCTTTCTTT

j_call: TRBJ2-3
v_call: TRBV5-1
clone_size: few
d_call: NA
cdr3_aa: CASSLTITDTQYF
cdr3_nt: TGCGCCAGCAGCTTAACTATCACAGATACGCAGTATTTT

j_call: TRBJ2-5
v_call: TRBV5-8
clone_size: NA
d_call: NA
cdr3_aa: CASSLGLLSRDQETQYF
cdr3_nt: TGTGCCAGCAGCTTGGGGCTCCTGTCAAGGGATCAAGAGACCCAGTACTTC

j_call: TRBJ2-1
v_call: TRBV7-2
clone_size: many
d_call: TRBD2
cdr3_aa: CASKDLAGSSYEQFF
cdr3_nt: TGTGCCTCCAAGGATCTAGCGGGGAGCTCTTATGAGCAGTTCTTC

j_call: TRBJ2-2
v_call: TRBV4-2
clone_size: few
d_call: NA
cdr3_aa: CASSQDRTETGELFF
cdr3_nt: TGTGCCAGCAGCCAAGATCGGACAGAAACCGGGGAGCTGTTTTTT

j_call: TRBJ1-2
v_call: TRBV6-1
clone_size: NA
d_call: TRBD1
cdr3_aa: CASSSDRGLGYTF
cdr3_nt: TGTGCCAGCAGCTCCGACAGGGGGCTTGGCTACACCTTC

j_call: TRBJ1-1
v_call: TRBV14
clone_size: few
d_call: NA
cdr3_aa: CASSQEWTEAFF
cdr3_nt: TGTGCCAGCAGCCAAGAATGGACTGAAGCTTTCTTT

j_call: TRBJ2-3
v_call: TRBV18
clone_size: NA
d_call: NA
cdr3_aa: CASSPYQGSTDTQYF
cdr3_nt: TGTGCCAGCTCACCGTATCAAGGGTCCACAGATACGCAGTATTTT

j_call: TRBJ1-1
v_call: TRBV28
clone_size: NA
d_call: NA
cdr3_aa: CASTARQVNTEAFF
cdr3_nt: TGTGCCAGCACCGCGAGACAGGTGAACACTGAAGCTTTCTTT

j_call: TRBJ2-7
v_call: TRBV7-2
clone_size: NA
d_call: TRBD2
cdr3_aa: CASSSPASGYEQYF
cdr3_nt: TGTGCCAGCAGCTCCCCCGCTAGCGGCTACGAGCAGTACTTC

j_call: TRBJ2-3
v_call: TRBV6-5
clone_size: few
d_call: NA
cdr3_aa: CASSNKGGDSQNF
cdr3_nt: TGTGCCAGCAGTAATAAGGGAGGTGACAGCCAAAATTTT